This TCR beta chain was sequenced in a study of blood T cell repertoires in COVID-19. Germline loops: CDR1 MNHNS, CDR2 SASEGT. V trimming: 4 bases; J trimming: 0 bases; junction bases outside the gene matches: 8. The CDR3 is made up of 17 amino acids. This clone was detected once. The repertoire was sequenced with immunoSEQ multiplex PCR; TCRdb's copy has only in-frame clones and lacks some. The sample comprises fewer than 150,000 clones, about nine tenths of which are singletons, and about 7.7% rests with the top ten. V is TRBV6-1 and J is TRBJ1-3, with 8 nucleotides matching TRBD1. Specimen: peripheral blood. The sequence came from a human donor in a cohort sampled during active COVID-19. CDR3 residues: CASSAQGARPSGNTIYF. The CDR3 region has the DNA TGTGCCAGCAGTGCGCAGGGGGCTCGCCCCTCTGGAAACACCATATATTTT.